These 10 T cell receptor beta chains were all obtained from the same sample, sequenced in a study of blood T cells in healthy people across ages. PCR was performed a second time for about 7 to 11 cycles using a sample-barcoded 5' primer and a J-beta primer mix. TCRdb reprocessed the 5' RACE reads with MiXCR, giving one entry per CDR3 protein. The data contain about 640,000 distinct CDR3 sequences, under 70% of them singletons. Sequenced input: blood. The receptor source for this set is a man in his 60s in good health.

The chain uses TRBV20-1 and TRBJ2-2; no firm D call. The CDR3 has 11 amino acids. The V end lost 5 bases, the J end lost 6 bases, and 7 bases lay between the germline ends. From germline, CDR1 is DFQATT and CDR2 SNEGSKA (reference sequence). In DNA, the CDR3 is TGCAGTGCTCAACGAGCCGGGGAGCTGTTTTTT. Translation gives CSAQRAGELFF.

This clonotype was observed once. The chain recombines TRBV20-1 with TRBJ2-7, with unresolved D. With 6 bases removed from V and 0 bases from J, the gap between germline ends came to 9 bases. The germline V gene encodes CDR1 DFQATT and CDR2 SNEGSKA (reference sequence). The CDR3 contains 12 residues. The CDR3 loop reads CSAARSSYEQYF. Written as DNA, the CDR3 is TGCAGTGCGGCCAGAAGCTCCTACGAGCAGTACTTC.

This clonotype was seen at least ten times. The CDR3 nucleotides read TGTGCCAGCAGCACCACTAGCGGGGGGGGCACAGATACGCAGTATTTT. Its translation is CASSTTSGGGTDTQYF. V gene TRBV12-3 or TRBV12-4 combines with J gene TRBJ2-3, with 13 bases lining up with TRBD2. The CDR3 runs to 16 residues. V lost 6 bases, J lost 1 base, and 4 bases stayed unmatched.

The chain is built from TRBV28 and TRBJ2-1, with D possibly matching TRBD1 (6 bases). Trimming stripped 1 base from V and 1 base from J, with 11 bases between. Germline V lookup: CDR1 MDHEN, CDR2 SYDVKM. The CDR3 covers 16 residues. The CDR3: CASSLYREGSYNEQFF. The CDR3 DNA reads TGTGCCAGCAGTTTATACAGGGAAGGTTCCTACAATGAGCAGTTCTTC.

There are many counts of this clonotype. The chain couples TRBV7-2 to TRBJ2-6; D remains ambiguous. From germline, CDR1 is SGHTA and CDR2 FQGNSA. The CDR3 sequence is 14 residues long. V lost 1 base to trimming and J lost 0 bases, with 1 base between them. The CDR3 coding sequence is TGTGCCAGCAGCTTAGACTCTGGGGCCAACGTCCTGACTTTC. Translated, it gives CASSLDSGANVLTF.

The CDR3 DNA reads TGTGCCAGCTCAGGGGTTCCCAGCTCTGGGGCCAACGTCCTGACTTTC. Its translation: CASSGVPSSGANVLTF. This rearrangement joins TRBV18 to TRBJ2-6; D remains ambiguous. V gave up 5 bases and J gave up 0 bases, with 11 bases separating them. Germline CDR1 KGHSH, CDR2 LQKENI. The CDR3 spans 16 residues.

This chain uses TRBV19 with TRBJ2-7; D is possibly TRBD2 (5 bases). Trimming took off 10 bases at V and 1 base at J, with 14 bases between the two ends. Germline CDR1 reads LNHDA; CDR2 reads SQIVND (reference sequence). There are 13 residues in the CDR3. The CDR3: CATRGPESYEQYF. The CDR3 bases are TGTGCCACCCGGGGTCCCGAGTCCTACGAGCAGTACTTC.

The gene calls are TRBV4-1 and TRBJ2-7; no firm D call. The ends were cut back, 1 base at V and 0 bases at J, with 4 bases in the middle. Per the germline V gene, CDR1 is MGHRA and CDR2 is YSYEKL. The CDR3 is 13 amino acids. The CDR3 spells CASSQGISYEQYF. CDR3 nucleotide sequence: TGCGCCAGCAGCCAAGGGATCTCCTACGAGCAGTACTTC.

A few counts support this clonotype. V usage is TRBV5-1 and J usage is TRBJ1-6; 8 nucleotides line up with TRBD1. Germline V gives CDR1 SGHRS, CDR2 YFSETQ. The CDR3 is 16 residues long. The junction had 9 bases not matched to a gene; V was cut back by 0 bases and J by 10 bases. The CDR3 protein is CASSLEPGGDFSPLHF. CDR3 bases: TGCGCCAGCAGCTTGGAGCCAGGGGGCGATTTCTCACCCCTCCACTTT. Full variable domain (missing parts from reference TRBV5-1 and TRBJ1-6): KAGVTQTPRYLIKTRGQQVTLSCSPISGHRSVSWYQQTPGQGLQFLFEYFSETQRNKGNFPGRFSGRQFSNSRSEMNVSTLELGDSALYLCASSLEPGGDFSPLHFGNGTRLTVT.

This clonotype was observed a handful of times. The chain carries TRBV20-1 and TRBJ2-7, with 8 bases lining up with TRBD2. The CDR3 runs 14 residues. With V trimmed by 1 base and J by 0 bases, 2 bases remained unmatched. The germline CDR1 and CDR2 sequences are DFQATT and SNEGSKA (reference sequence). In DNA form, the CDR3 reads TGCAGTGCTAGAGGACTAGCGAGCTCCTACGAGCAGTACTTC. Translation: CSARGLASSYEQYF.